This T cell receptor (beta chain) originates from a study of blood T cell repertoires in COVID-19. The V gene lost 1 base and the J gene lost 0 bases, with 10 bases spanning the gap. Germline V CDR1 and CDR2: LGHNA, YSLEER. The CDR3 has 16 residues. Method: immunoSEQ multiplex PCR; TCRdb's copy keeps in-frame clones and lacks some. The sample contains 300,000 to 500,000 clones, around 89% of which appear only once. This sequence was found in a woman aged 25-40 years with acute COVID-19. Sequences were obtained from PBMCs or T cells enriched from blood (not recorded which). V gene TRBV4-3 combines with J gene TRBJ1-3; the D is unclear. CDR3 bases: TGCGCCAGCAGCCAAGGGGTAGGGAGCTCTGGAAACACCATATATTTT. Encoded protein: CASSQGVGSSGNTIYF.